This record concerns one T cell receptor (beta chain) sequence. This sample was taken from a study of blood T cell repertoires in COVID-19. Study-wide background: The samples span acute and convalescent COVID-19 from the United States, Italy and Spain. In each case, the material was cDNA or gDNA derived from T cells, B-cell-depleted T cells, or PBMCs.

Original handling: Counts of nucleated cells, estimated from reference gene primer amplification, were obtained. Assay: immunoSEQ multiplex PCR; the TCRdb copy retains only in-frame clones and omits some. That table furnishes V, J and clone size, whereas the DNA furnished D and trimming. Here the sample spans 120,000 to 150,000 clones, approximately 87% being singletons. V shed 1 base and J 4 bases; nucleotides not matched to a gene: 4. The CDR3 is made up of 15 amino acids. Germline V lookup: CDR1 MNHEY, CDR2 SMNVEV (reference sequence). The sequencing input was peripheral blood. The clonotype originates from a woman aged 45-65 years with active or convalescent COVID-19. The V call is TRBV27, the J call TRBJ1-2; 9 bases match TRBD1. Here the CDR3 DNA reads TGTGCCAGCAGTTTATTGGGACAGGGCACCTATGGCTACACCTTC. This codes for CASSLLGQGTYGYTF.